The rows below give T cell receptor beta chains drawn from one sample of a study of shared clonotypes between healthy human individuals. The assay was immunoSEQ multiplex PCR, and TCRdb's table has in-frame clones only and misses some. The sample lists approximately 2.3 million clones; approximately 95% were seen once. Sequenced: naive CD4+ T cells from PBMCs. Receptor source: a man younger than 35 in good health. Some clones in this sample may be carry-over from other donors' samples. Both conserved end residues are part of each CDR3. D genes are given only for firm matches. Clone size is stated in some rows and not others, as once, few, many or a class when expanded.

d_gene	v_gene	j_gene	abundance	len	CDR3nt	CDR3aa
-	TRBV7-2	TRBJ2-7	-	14	TGTGCCAGCAGCTACTCAGGGAGCTCCTACGAGCAGTACTTC	CASSYSGSSYEQYF
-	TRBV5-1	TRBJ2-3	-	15	TGCGCCAGCAGCTTGGCCGTGAGTTTCATAGATACGCAGTATTTT	CASSLAVSFIDTQYF
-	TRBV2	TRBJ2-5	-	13	TGTGCCAGCAGCCCCGAGCTCCAAGAGACCCAGTACTTC	CASSPELQETQYF
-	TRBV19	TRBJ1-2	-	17	TGTGCCAGTAGTATAGCTCCTTCCGGGACACGAGCATGGGGCTACACCTTC	CASSIAPSGTRAWGYTF
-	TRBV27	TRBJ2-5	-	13	TGTGCCAGCAGTTTATCGGGGAAAGAGACCCAGTACTTC	CASSLSGKETQYF
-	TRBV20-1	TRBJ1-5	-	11	TGCAGTGCTTCAGGGAATCAGCCCCAGCATTTT	CSASGNQPQHF
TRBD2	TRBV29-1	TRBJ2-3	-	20	TGCAGCGTACGGACTAGCGGGAGTAGAGGAGTCTGGGGTAGCACAGATACGCAGTATTTT	CSVRTSGSRGVWGSTDTQYF
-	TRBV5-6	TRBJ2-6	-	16	TGTGCCAGCAGCTTGGTTGGGGGCCCTGGGGCCAACGTCCTGACTTTC	CASSLVGGPGANVLTF
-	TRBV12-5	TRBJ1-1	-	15	TGTGCTAGTGGTTTGTTTACCGACCGGAACACTGAAGCTTTCTTT	CASGLFTDRNTEAFF
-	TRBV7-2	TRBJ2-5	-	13	TGTGCCAGCAGCCCCCCAGGACAAGAGACCCAGTACTTC	CASSPPGQETQYF
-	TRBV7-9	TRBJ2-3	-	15	TGTGCCAGCAGCCCGCTTACCTTCGAGGGAGATACGCAGTATTTT	CASSPLTFEGDTQYF
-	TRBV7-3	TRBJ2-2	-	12	TGTGCCAGCAGCTTAATAACAGGGGAGCTGTTTTTT	CASSLITGELFF
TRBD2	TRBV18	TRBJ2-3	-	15	TGTGCCAGCTCAAAAGATAGCGGGAGCACAGATACGCAGTATTTT	CASSKDSGSTDTQYF
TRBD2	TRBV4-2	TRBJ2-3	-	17	TGTGCCAGCAGCCAAGAGGGTAGCGGGAGGGCCGACCATACGCAGTATTTT	CASSQEGSGRADHTQYF
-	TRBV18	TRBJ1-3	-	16	TGTGCCAGCTCCCAGAGCCCCTGGGGCGCTGGAAACACCATATATTTT	CASSQSPWGAGNTIYF
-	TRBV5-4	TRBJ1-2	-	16	TGTGCCAGCAGTACCCCGACACGCGGCCTTAACTATGGCTACACCTTC	CASSTPTRGLNYGYTF
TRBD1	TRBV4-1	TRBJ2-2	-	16	TGCGCCAGCAGCCAGACAGGGGGTCTGGGAACCGGGGAGCTGTTTTTT	CASSQTGGLGTGELFF
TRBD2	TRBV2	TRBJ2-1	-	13	TGTGCCAGCAGTGAGCGGGGGGACAATGAGCAGTTCTTC	CASSERGDNEQFF
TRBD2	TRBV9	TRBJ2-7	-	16	TGTGCCAGCAGCCCCCGACTAGCGGGAGGGCCCCACGAGCAGTACTTC	CASSPRLAGGPHEQYF
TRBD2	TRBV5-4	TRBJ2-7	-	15	TGTGCCAGCAGCTTGGCGGGGACTAGTGGGTACGAGCAGTACTTC	CASSLAGTSGYEQYF
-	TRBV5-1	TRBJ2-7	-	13	TGCGCCAGCAGCTTGTCCCTACCGTACGAGCAGTACTTC	CASSLSLPYEQYF
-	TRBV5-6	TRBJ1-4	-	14	TGTGCCAGCAGCTTCGACAGAGTGGACGAAAAACTGTTTTTT	CASSFDRVDEKLFF
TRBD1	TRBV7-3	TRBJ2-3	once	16	TGTGCCAGCAGCTCTAACAGGGGCGCAGGAACAGATACGCAGTATTTT	CASSSNRGAGTDTQYF
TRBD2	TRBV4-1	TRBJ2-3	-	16	TGCGCCAGCAGCAGAGCGGGAGGCACCCAGTCAGATACGCAGTATTTT	CASSRAGGTQSDTQYF
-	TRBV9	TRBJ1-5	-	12	TGTGCCAGCAGCGTAGAAGGTGGGCCCCAGCATTTT	CASSVEGGPQHF
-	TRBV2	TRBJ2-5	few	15	TGTGCCAGCAGTGCCCCGCTGGGATTCCAAGAGACCCAGTACTTC	CASSAPLGFQETQYF
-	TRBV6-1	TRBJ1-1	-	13	TGTGCCAGCGTAAAGACCGCGAACACTGAAGCTTTCTTT	CASVKTANTEAFF
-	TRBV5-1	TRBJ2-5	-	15	TGCGCCAGCAGCTTGGCCGGGAATTCACAAGAGACCCAGTACTTC	CASSLAGNSQETQYF
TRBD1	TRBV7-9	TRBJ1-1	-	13	TGTGCCAGCAGCTTTACAGGGGGCACTGAAGCTTTCTTT	CASSFTGGTEAFF
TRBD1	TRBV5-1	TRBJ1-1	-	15	TGCGCCAGCAGCTTGGTTGGACAGGGGAGCACTGAAGCTTTCTTT	CASSLVGQGSTEAFF
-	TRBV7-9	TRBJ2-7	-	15	TGTGCCAGCAGCCTTGTATCTGGGACACCCTACGAGCAGTACTTC	CASSLVSGTPYEQYF
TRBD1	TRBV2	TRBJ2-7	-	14	TGTGCCAGCAGTGCGGGACAGGGGAACCACGAGCAGTACTTC	CASSAGQGNHEQYF